This T cell receptor beta chain was obtained from a study of cytomegalovirus exposure and HLA in healthy donors. Study as a whole: Falling in the Caucasian-associated ancestry cluster were roughly 80% of approximately 410 genotyped donors.

PCR used 60 Vbeta primers and 13 Jbeta primers. Profiled with immunoSEQ multiplex PCR; TCRdb holds only in-frame clones, not every one. In the table there are 180,000 or so clones, nearly 80% of which are singletons. The V end was cut by 6 bases, the J end by 14 bases, with 10 bases between. The CDR3 is 9 amino acids. Per germline, CDR1 SSHAT and CDR2 FNYEAQ (reference sequence). The specimen sequenced was PBMCs. The chain links TRBV7-7 to TRBJ1-1; D gene unclear. The source is a man aged 50 or older in good health and CMV-seropositive. As DNA, the CDR3 is TGTGCCAGCAGGCCGACAACCTTCTTT. This sequence encodes CASRPTTFF.